These T cell receptor beta chains were read from a single sample in a study of T cell changes during pregnancy in multiple sclerosis. Assay: immunoSEQ multiplex PCR; the TCRdb copy retains only in-frame clones and omits some. The sample shows about 32,000 clones, approximately 89% of them seen only once. Sequenced here: CD8+ T cells from peripheral blood mononuclear cells, sampled in the first trimester of pregnancy. The receptors originated from a female donor with multiple sclerosis, enrolled in a pregnancy study. Both conserved end residues are part of each CDR3. A D gene is named only where the DNA matches it firmly. Some rows mark clone size as missing; the rest say once, few, many or name a class of expanded clone.

V gene	clone size	D gene	J gene	CDR3 DNA	CDR3 protein
TRBV5-4	once	TRBD1	TRBJ1-6	TGTGCCAGCTTCGTGGGGACAGGGGAGGAGTCCTATAATTCACCCCTCCACTTT	CASFVGTGEESYNSPLHF
TRBV28	.	TRBD2	TRBJ2-1	TGTGCCAGCATCCTAGGGTCCGCTAGCGGGAGCTCCTACAATGAGCAGTTCTTC	CASILGSASGSSYNEQFF
TRBV4-2	medium-sized	TRBD2	TRBJ2-1	TGTGCCAGCAGCCAAGAAGCTAGCGGCAGCTCCTACAATGAGCAGTTCTTC	CASSQEASGSSYNEQFF
TRBV7-8	once	TRBD2	TRBJ2-3	TGTGCCAGCAGCCCCAGGTCGAGCGGGGCTGGCTCAGATACGCAGTATTTT	CASSPRSSGAGSDTQYF
TRBV11-2	.	TRBD2	TRBJ2-7	TGTGCCAGCAGCACTTTAGCGGGAGGAACCTACGAGCAGTACTTC	CASSTLAGGTYEQYF
TRBV7-2	once	TRBD2	TRBJ2-7	TGTGCCAGCAGCTTGTTAGCGGGAGTAGTGAGGGAGCAGTACTTC	CASSLLAGVVREQYF
TRBV4-1	.	.	TRBJ1-2	TGCGCCAGCAGCCAGGGGGGAAGGTGGCCGGACTATGGCTACACCTTC	CASSQGGRWPDYGYTF
TRBV11-2	.	TRBD1	TRBJ2-1	TGTGCCAGCAGCCCCGGAAGGGGACAGGGTGTCTATGAGCAGTTCTTC	CASSPGRGQGVYEQFF
TRBV28	once	.	TRBJ1-4	TGTGCCAGCAGCTGGGGGGTCCTGGGTCCGAATGAAAAACTGTTTTTT	CASSWGVLGPNEKLFF
TRBV10-3	once	TRBD2	TRBJ2-7	TGTGCCATCAGTGAGGGACTAGCGGGGGCCTACGAGCAGTACTTC	CAISEGLAGAYEQYF
TRBV27	.	TRBD2	TRBJ2-7	TGTGCCAGCAGTGTCCTAGCGGGAGGGCAGGACGAGCAGTACTTC	CASSVLAGGQDEQYF
TRBV29-1	.	.	TRBJ2-5	TGCAGCGGACTGGAGCAAGAGACCCAGTACTTC	CSGLEQETQYF
TRBV9	.	.	TRBJ1-2	TGTGCCAGCAGCGTAACCCCAGAGGCTAACTATGGCTACACCTTC	CASSVTPEANYGYTF
TRBV4-2	.	TRBD2	TRBJ2-1	TGTGCCAGCAGCCAAGATCGTGCGGGAGAGGCCTACAATGAGCAGTTCTTC	CASSQDRAGEAYNEQFF
TRBV19	.	.	TRBJ2-7	TGTGCCAGTAGTGGGGAAAGCGGGACAGGTAATTTCTACGAGCAGTACTTC	CASSGESGTGNFYEQYF
TRBV19	.	TRBD1	TRBJ2-7	TGTGCCAGTACCCCCCGGGACAGGGAATTCTACGAGCAGTACTTC	CASTPRDREFYEQYF
TRBV19	.	TRBD2	TRBJ2-1	TGTGCCAGTAGTATTACCGGGGGGGTTCATGAGCAGTTCTTC	CASSITGGVHEQFF
TRBV27	.	.	TRBJ2-7	TGTGCCACCCTGTCGTCCCCTAACTCCTACGAGCAGTACTTC	CATLSSPNSYEQYF
TRBV7-8	.	.	TRBJ2-5	TGTGCCAGCAGCTTAGACAGACAAGAGACCCAGTACTTC	CASSLDRQETQYF
TRBV7-2	.	TRBD2	TRBJ2-4	TGTGCCAGCAGCTCGTTGACTAGCTCAAACATTCAGTACTTC	CASSSLTSSNIQYF
TRBV27	.	.	TRBJ2-2	TGTGCCAGCAGTTTAATGGGCCCCGGGGAGCTGTTTTTT	CASSLMGPGELFF
TRBV7-2	.	.	TRBJ2-3	TGTGCCAGCAGCCTGGGACTTTACCTCCAAGATACGCAGTATTTT	CASSLGLYLQDTQYF
TRBV7-3	.	.	TRBJ1-2	TGTGCCAGCAGCTTCCCGGACAGCTATGGCTACACCTTC	CASSFPDSYGYTF
TRBV21-1	.	.	TRBJ2-7	TGTGCCAGCAGCAAAAGACAGGGAGACTACGAGCAGTACTTC	CASSKRQGDYEQYF
TRBV27	.	TRBD1	TRBJ2-7	TGTGCTTGTCGACAGGGGCTAAACGAGCAGTACTTC	CACRQGLNEQYF